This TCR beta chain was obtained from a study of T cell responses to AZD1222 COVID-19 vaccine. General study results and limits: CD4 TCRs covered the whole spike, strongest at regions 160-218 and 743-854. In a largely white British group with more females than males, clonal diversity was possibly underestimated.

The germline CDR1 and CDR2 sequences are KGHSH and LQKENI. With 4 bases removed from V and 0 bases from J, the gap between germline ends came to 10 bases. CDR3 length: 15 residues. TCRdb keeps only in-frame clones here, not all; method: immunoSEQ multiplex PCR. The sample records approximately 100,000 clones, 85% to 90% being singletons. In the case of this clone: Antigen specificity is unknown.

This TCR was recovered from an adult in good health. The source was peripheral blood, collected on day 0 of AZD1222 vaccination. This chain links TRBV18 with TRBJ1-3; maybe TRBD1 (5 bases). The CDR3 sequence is CASSQGGDSGNTIYF. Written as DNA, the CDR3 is TGTGCCAGCTCACAGGGAGGGGACTCTGGAAACACCATATATTTT.